These 25 T cell receptor beta chains originate from one sample sequenced in a study of identical twins. TCRdb recomputed calls from the 5' RACE reads with MiXCR, one row per CDR3 protein. Here the sample spans roughly 200,000 distinct CDR3 sequences, about 7.5% being singletons. A further study also used this sample, focusing on yellow fever vaccine responses in identical twins.

Input material: memory (CD45RO+) T cells sorted from blood. All receptors derive from a woman younger than 35 in good health.

This clonotype was found many times. This chain connects TRBV4-1 to TRBJ2-4; D could derive from TRBD1 or TRBD2 (5 bases each). Germline-derived CDR1 and CDR2 are MGHRA and YSYEKL. The CDR3 runs to 14 residues. V lost 3 bases to trimming and J lost 6 bases, with 12 bases between them. The CDR3 region is CASSQGPRGNIQYF. The CDR3 region has the DNA TGCGCCAGCAGCCAGGGCCCGAGGGGAAACATTCAGTACTTC.

This clonotype was seen ten or more times. The rearrangement uses TRBV6-5 and TRBJ2-3; 8 bases map to TRBD2. Germline assignment: CDR1 MNHEY and CDR2 SVGAGI. V shed 4 bases, J shed 5 bases, and the junction held 8 bases outside the gene matches. CDR3 length: 15 residues. CDR3: CASSSQRGGLDTQYF. The CDR3 DNA reads as TGTGCCAGCAGTTCCCAACGGGGGGGCCTAGATACGCAGTATTTT.

V usage is TRBV20-1 and J usage is TRBJ2-7; TRBD2 aligns across 7 bases. The CDR3 runs 14 residues. Per the germline V gene, CDR1 is DFQATT and CDR2 is SNEGSKA (reference sequence). The J segment lost 2 bases and the V segment lost 5 bases, leaving 9 bases of the junction unmatched. Here the CDR3 reads CSAWVGGEPYEQYF. The CDR3 DNA reads TGCAGTGCTTGGGTGGGGGGGGAACCCTACGAGCAGTACTTC.

CDR3 residues: CSASDRERGTEAFF. The CDR3 DNA is TGCAGTGCTAGCGACAGGGAGAGGGGGACTGAAGCTTTCTTT. The J gene is TRBJ1-1, the V gene TRBV20-1; TRBD1 matches 7 bases. The CDR3 has 14 residues. The J segment lost 5 bases and the V segment lost 3 bases, leaving 9 bases of the junction unmatched. From germline, CDR1 is DFQATT and CDR2 SNEGSKA (reference sequence).

This clonotype appeared a few times. The chain couples TRBV3-1 to TRBJ1-1, with unresolved D. Between the trimmed V and J ends, which lost 1 base and 12 bases, there was a span of 18 bases. The CDR3 loop spans 14 amino acids. Germline values: CDR1 LGHDT, CDR2 YNNKEL (reference sequence). Here the CDR3 reads CASSQVVGEKVTFF. CDR3 DNA sequence: TGTGCCAGCAGCCAAGTCGTAGGAGAGAAGGTTACTTTCTTT.

This clonotype qualifies as medium-sized. V and J are TRBV10-2 and TRBJ2-3; 7 nucleotides align to TRBD2. The CDR3 is made up of 16 amino acids. Germline CDR1 is WSHSY and CDR2 is SAAADI. Trimming removed 0 bases from V and 2 bases from J; junction bases left unmatched: 5. DNA for the CDR3: TGCGCCAGCAGTGAGTCGTCTAGCGGAGTCACAGATACGCAGTATTTT. Protein sequence: CASSESSSGVTDTQYF.

This clonotype was seen only a few times. The V and J genes are TRBV4-3 and TRBJ2-1, with TRBD1 as a possible D gene (6 bases). Germline CDR1 LGHNA, CDR2 YSLEER. Trimming pared 0 bases from V and 8 bases from J, leaving 14 bases between. The CDR3 extends over 15 amino acids. CDR3 sequence (DNA): TGCGCCAGCAGCCAAGATGGGCAGGGGTTGTATGAGCAGTTCTTC. Translated, it gives CASSQDGQGLYEQFF.

This clonotype was counted only a few times. The chain is built from TRBV5-1 and TRBJ2-5; D gene unclear. The CDR3 totals 13 residues. The V and J ends lost 0 bases and 5 bases respectively, with 8 bases between them. CDR1 SGHRS and CDR2 YFSETQ come from the germline V gene. The CDR3 DNA is TGCGCCAGCAGCTTGGGGCCAAGCGAGACCCAGTACTTC. It is translated as CASSLGPSETQYF.

A word on this clonotype: This may be a read error, as it is one base from a much larger clone. The CDR3 here is CASSDSPSGTDTQFF. In DNA, the CDR3 is TGTGCCAGCAGTGACTCGCCTAGCGGCACAGATACGCAGTTTTTT. The rearrangement links TRBV6-4 to TRBJ2-3; TRBD2 matches 7 bases. The CDR3 length is 15 residues. Looked up from germline, CDR1 is MRHNA and CDR2 is SNTAGT.

The rearrangement joins TRBV3-1 to TRBJ2-7; 7 bases match TRBD2. The CDR3 has 15 residues. Germline CDR1 reads LGHDT; CDR2 reads YNNKEL (reference sequence). V was clipped by 1 base and J by 0 bases; unmatched bases: 3. In DNA form, the CDR3 reads TGTGCCAGCAGCCAAGCCAGCGGGGCCTCCTACGAGCAGTACTTC. Translated, it gives CASSQASGASYEQYF.

This clonotype was counted many times. This chain uses TRBV3-1 with TRBJ2-7; D is possibly TRBD2 (5 bases). Germline-derived CDR1 and CDR2 are LGHDT and YNNKEL (reference sequence). V was pared by 1 base and J by 0 bases, with 7 bases between. The CDR3 sequence is 14 residues long. This CDR3 reads CASSQGGRSYEQYF. Written as DNA, the CDR3 is TGTGCCAGCAGCCAAGGCGGGCGCTCCTACGAGCAGTACTTC.

The V gene is TRBV28, the J gene TRBJ1-2; D unresolved. V dropped 2 bases and J dropped 4 bases, with 8 bases sitting between them. Germline V gene sequence: CDR1 MDHEN, CDR2 SYDVKM. This CDR3 has 13 residues. CDR3: CASSLQQLYGYTF. The DNA of the CDR3 is TGTGCCAGCAGTTTACAACAGCTCTATGGCTACACCTTC.

The DNA of the CDR3 is TGTGCCAGCAGTTACCGGGACGGCGTTGCCGGTACGCAGTATTTT. Translation: CASSYRDGVAGTQYF. V gene TRBV6-5 combines with J gene TRBJ2-3; D is perhaps TRBD1 or TRBD2 (5 bases each). CDR3 length equals 15 residues. Trimming took 2 bases from V and 8 from J, leaving 17 bases between them. Germline CDR1 reads MNHEY; CDR2 reads SVGAGI.

J is TRBJ2-1 and V is TRBV9; TRBD2 agrees at 12 bases. This CDR3 is 15 amino acids long. After removal of 6 bases from V and 6 bases from J, the junction contained 7 bases not matched to a gene. CDR1 is SGDLS, CDR2 YYNGEE, per germline. CDR3 in DNA: TGTGCCAGCACCCCCCTGGGACTAGCGGGCAATGAGCAGTTCTTC. Amino acids: CASTPLGLAGNEQFF.

A few counts support this clonotype. This rearrangement joins TRBV6-5 to TRBJ1-4, with 10 bases lining up with TRBD1. This CDR3 contains 14 residues. The germline gives CDR1 MNHEY, CDR2 SVGAGI. The V segment lost 4 bases and the J segment 7 bases; nucleotides outside the gene matches: 3. As DNA, the CDR3 is TGTGCCAGCAGTTCGTGGGACAGGGGTGAAAAACTGTTTTTT. This translates into CASSSWDRGEKLFF.

The V gene is TRBV6-1, the J gene TRBJ2-7, with D possibly TRBD2 on 5 matching bases. The CDR3 is 16 residues long. The V end lost 5 bases, the J end lost 0 bases, and 17 bases lay between the germline ends. In germline, CDR1 is MNHNS, CDR2 SASEGT. CDR3 amino acids: CASSRTGRASSYEQYF. CDR3 in DNA: TGTGCCAGCAGTCGGACTGGAAGGGCGAGCTCCTACGAGCAGTACTTC.

This clonotype was detected a few times. The chain carries TRBV15 and TRBJ2-3; D is undetermined. There are 16 residues in the CDR3. Germline CDR1 is LNHNV and CDR2 is YYDKDF (reference sequence). Trimming removed 1 base from V and 0 bases from J, with 11 bases in between. CDR3 nucleotide sequence: TGTGCCACCAGCAGAGTTAAGGGCTTGAGCACAGATACGCAGTATTTT. Its protein is CATSRVKGLSTDTQYF.

This clonotype was seen a handful of times. The rearrangement links TRBV5-1 to TRBJ2-1, with D perhaps TRBD1 or TRBD2 (5 bases each). Germline loops: CDR1 SGHRS, CDR2 YFSETQ. This CDR3 comprises 16 residues. The ends were cut back, 1 base at V and 0 bases at J, with 11 bases in the middle. The CDR3 loop reads CASSLWAGSSYNEQFF. The CDR3 DNA reads as TGCGCCAGCAGCTTGTGGGCAGGGAGCTCCTACAATGAGCAGTTCTTC.

The rearrangement joins TRBV15 to TRBJ2-7, with 8 nucleotides matching TRBD1. Germline trimming cut 5 bases from V and 0 bases from J; bases unmatched to any gene: 9. This CDR3 region has 16 residues. Per the germline V gene, CDR1 is LNHNV and CDR2 is YYDKDF (reference sequence). CDR3: CATSLHGGQGSYEQYF. CDR3 nucleotide sequence: TGTGCCACCAGCCTCCACGGAGGACAGGGCTCCTACGAGCAGTACTTC.

In its sample, this clonotype was seen a few times. The CDR3 protein is CSARDGGGSRETQYF. CDR3 coding DNA: TGCAGTGCTAGAGATGGCGGGGGCTCGAGGGAGACCCAGTACTTC. V and J are TRBV20-1 and TRBJ2-5; D possibly corresponds to TRBD2 (7 bases). CDR1 DFQATT and CDR2 SNEGSKA come from the germline V gene (reference sequence). This CDR3 region has 15 residues. V lost 0 bases to trimming and J lost 5 bases, with 16 bases between them.

In its sample, this clonotype was seen many times. The chain links TRBV29-1 to TRBJ1-1; tentative D call: TRBD1 (5 bases). This CDR3 comprises 12 residues. Germline-derived CDR1 and CDR2 are SQVTM and ANQGSEA. V lost 4 bases, J lost 3 bases, and 9 bases lay in between. In DNA, the CDR3 is TGCAGCGTTGTGGCAGGGCACACTGAAGCTTTCTTT. Translation gives CSVVAGHTEAFF.

This clonotype turned up a few times. The chain couples TRBV20-1 to TRBJ2-7; 8 nucleotides match TRBD2. In germline, CDR1 is DFQATT, CDR2 SNEGSKA (reference sequence). V lost 5 bases, J lost 6 bases, and 12 bases stayed unmatched. The CDR3 sequence is 14 residues long. DNA for the CDR3: TGCAGTGCTCCACTGGCGGGGGGTAGGGGCGAGCAGTACTTC. Translated: CSAPLAGGRGEQYF.

This clonotype occurred many times. The chain uses TRBV20-1 and TRBJ2-7, with 8 bases identical to TRBD2. The CDR3 contains 13 residues. The germline V gene encodes CDR1 DFQATT and CDR2 SNEGSKA (reference sequence). Here the CDR3 reads CSLDLGGGHEQYF. CDR3 bases: TGCAGCCTCGACCTCGGGGGGGGCCACGAGCAGTACTTC.

This clonotype was seen a handful of times. The chain is built from TRBV30 and TRBJ2-1; 7 bases agree with TRBD1. The CDR3 length is 16 residues. The trim removed 3 bases at V and 4 bases at J, leaving 12 bases unmatched. Per the germline V gene, CDR1 is GTSNPN and CDR2 is SVGIG (reference sequence). For the CDR3, the DNA is TGTGCCTGGAGAGCCCCGGGACAGCAAAAATACAATGAGCAGTTCTTC. Translation gives CAWRAPGQQKYNEQFF.

A note on this clonotype: With a much larger clone just one base away, this may be a read error. This chain joins TRBV4-1 and TRBJ2-3; 8 nucleotides agree with TRBD2. With 0 bases clipped from V and 4 bases from J, the junction kept 3 bases outside the gene matches. Germline assignment: CDR1 MGHRA and CDR2 YSYEKL. This CDR3 is built from 15 residues. For the CDR3, the DNA is TGCGCCAGCAGCCAAGATCGGGAGGGCGCAGATACGCAGTATTTT. Its translation: CASSQDREGADTQYF.